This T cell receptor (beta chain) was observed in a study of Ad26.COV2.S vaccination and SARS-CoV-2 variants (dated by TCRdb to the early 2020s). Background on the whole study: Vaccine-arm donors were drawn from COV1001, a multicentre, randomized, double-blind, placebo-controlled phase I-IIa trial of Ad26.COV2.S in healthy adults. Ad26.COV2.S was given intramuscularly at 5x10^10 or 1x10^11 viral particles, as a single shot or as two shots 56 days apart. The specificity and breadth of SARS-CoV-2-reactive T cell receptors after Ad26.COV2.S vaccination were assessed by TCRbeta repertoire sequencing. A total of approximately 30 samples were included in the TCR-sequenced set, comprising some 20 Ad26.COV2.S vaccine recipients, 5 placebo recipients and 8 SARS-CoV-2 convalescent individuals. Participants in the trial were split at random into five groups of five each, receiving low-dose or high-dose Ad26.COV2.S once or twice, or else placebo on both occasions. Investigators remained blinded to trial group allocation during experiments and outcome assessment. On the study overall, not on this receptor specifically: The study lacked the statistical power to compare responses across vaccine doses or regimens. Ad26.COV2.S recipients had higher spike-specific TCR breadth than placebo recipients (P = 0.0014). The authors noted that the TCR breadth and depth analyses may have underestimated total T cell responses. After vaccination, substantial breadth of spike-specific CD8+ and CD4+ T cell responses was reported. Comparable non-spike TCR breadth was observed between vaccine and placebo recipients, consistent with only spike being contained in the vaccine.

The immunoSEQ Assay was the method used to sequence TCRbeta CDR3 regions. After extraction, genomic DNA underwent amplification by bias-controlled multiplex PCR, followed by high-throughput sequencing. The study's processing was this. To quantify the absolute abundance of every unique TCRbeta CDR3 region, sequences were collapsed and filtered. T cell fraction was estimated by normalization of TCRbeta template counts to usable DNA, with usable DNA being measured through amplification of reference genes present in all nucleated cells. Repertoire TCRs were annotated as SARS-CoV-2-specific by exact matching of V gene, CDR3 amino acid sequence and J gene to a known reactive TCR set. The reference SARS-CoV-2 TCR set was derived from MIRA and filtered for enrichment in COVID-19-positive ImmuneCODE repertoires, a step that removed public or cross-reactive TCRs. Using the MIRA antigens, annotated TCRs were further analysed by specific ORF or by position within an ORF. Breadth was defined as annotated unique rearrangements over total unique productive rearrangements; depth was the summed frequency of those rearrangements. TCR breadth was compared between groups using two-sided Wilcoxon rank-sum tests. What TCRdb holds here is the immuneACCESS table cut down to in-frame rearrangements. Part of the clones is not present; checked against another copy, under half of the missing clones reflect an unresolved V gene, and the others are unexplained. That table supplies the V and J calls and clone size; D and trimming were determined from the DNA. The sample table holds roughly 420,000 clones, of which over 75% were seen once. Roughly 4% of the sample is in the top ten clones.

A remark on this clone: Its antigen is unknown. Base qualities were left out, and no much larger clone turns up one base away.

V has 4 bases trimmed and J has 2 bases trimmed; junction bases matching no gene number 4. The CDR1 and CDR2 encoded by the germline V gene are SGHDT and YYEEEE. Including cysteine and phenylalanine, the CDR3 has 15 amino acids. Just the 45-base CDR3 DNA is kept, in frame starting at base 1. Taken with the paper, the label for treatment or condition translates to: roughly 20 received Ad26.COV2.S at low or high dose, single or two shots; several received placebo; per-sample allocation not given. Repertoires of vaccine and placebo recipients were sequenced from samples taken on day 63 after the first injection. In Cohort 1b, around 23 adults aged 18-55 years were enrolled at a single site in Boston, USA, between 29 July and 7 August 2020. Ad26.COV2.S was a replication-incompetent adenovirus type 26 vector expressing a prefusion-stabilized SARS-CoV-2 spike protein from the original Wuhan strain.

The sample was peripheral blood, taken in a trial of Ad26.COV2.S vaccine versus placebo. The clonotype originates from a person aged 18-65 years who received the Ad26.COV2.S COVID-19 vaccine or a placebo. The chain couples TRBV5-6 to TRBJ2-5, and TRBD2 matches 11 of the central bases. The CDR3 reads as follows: CASSPRLAGQETQYF. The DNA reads TGTGCCAGCAGCCCTCGACTAGCGGGGCAAGAGACCCAGTACTTC.